This T cell receptor (beta chain) was observed in a study of early T cells in non-severe SARS-CoV-2 infection. TCRdb independently ran MiXCR on the 5' RACE reads; one entry per CDR3 protein. The sample includes under 30,000 distinct CDR3 sequences, roughly 4.5% of them seen just once. The clonotype was recovered from an adult who was a healthcare worker with PCR-confirmed SARS-CoV-2 infection or an uninfected control (not recorded which). The source material was whole blood.

Here the CDR3 reads CASSLEGGTKNIQYF. DNA for the CDR3: TGTGCCAGCAGCTTAGAGGGCGGCACCAAAAACATTCAGTACTTC. The J gene is TRBJ2-4, the V gene TRBV11-2; D not resolved. This CDR3 comprises 15 residues. The ends were cut back, 0 bases at V and 2 bases at J, with 8 bases in the middle. Germline V gene data show CDR1 as SGHAT and CDR2 as FQNNGV.